This TCR beta chain stems from a study of prognosis after radiotherapy for stage I lung cancer. Study-wide context: Aged about 53 to 84 years, with a median of approximately 71 years, the patients were around 13 men and five to seven women. Concurrent therapy with stereotactic body radiotherapy was received by no patient. Study-level results: Unique TCR clones declined after stereotactic body radiation therapy, from a median around 10,000 to 6,900.

With two-round multiplex PCR, TCR beta CDR3 sequences were amplified from genomic DNA. Gene-specific primers for each TRBV and TRBJ gene drove first-round PCR. TCRdb processed the multiplex PCR reads anew with MiXCR; each CDR3 protein has one entry. The table includes over 9,000 distinct CDR3 sequences, approximately 36% detected once. This clonotype ranks as large. Its antigen is not identified. Germline V gene lookup returns CDR1 MDHEN and CDR2 SYDVKM. The CDR3 is made up of 15 amino acids. V was clipped by 5 bases and J by 5 bases; unmatched bases: 7. The genes are TRBV28 and TRBJ2-1; 9 bases align to TRBD1. Sequencing was performed on PBMCs, taken before or after stereotactic body radiation therapy (not recorded which). This clonotype originated in a donor over 45 with non-small cell lung cancer. The CDR3 region is CASSRGTGRHNEQFF. The CDR3, as DNA: TGTGCCAGCAGTCGCGGGACAGGGCGGCACAATGAGCAGTTCTTC.